This entry describes one T cell receptor beta chain. cDNA prepared by RNA extraction and subsequent reverse transcription served as the template for sequencing. The repertoire was sequenced with immunoSEQ multiplex PCR; TCRdb's copy has only in-frame clones and lacks some. The sample gives 250,000 to 300,000 clones, 55% to 70% of which show up once; less than 2% is in the top ten. The data were taken from a study of CD8+ T cells in alopecia areata. The germline CDR1 and CDR2 sequences are ENHRY and SYGVKD. V was clipped by 3 bases and J by 3 bases, with 4 bases between them. CDR3 size: 12 residues. Indicated treatment: oral pan-JAK inhibitor, 5-10 mg twice daily.

The sequence was obtained from a human donor with alopecia areata. The rearrangement joins TRBV10-3 to TRBJ2-3; no definite D call. Sample: CD4+ T cells sorted from blood, taken at week 24, from a patient treated with tofacitinib. CDR3 coding DNA: TGTGCCATCAGTGACAGGACAGATACGCAGTATTTT. Translated, it gives CAISDRTDTQYF.